This TCR beta chain was identified during a study of graft-versus-host responses after intestinal transplantation. Study in general: Anti-thymocyte globulin induction, then tacrolimus and steroids for around 3 years, went to all recipients.

Sequencing was performed with immunoSEQ multiplex PCR; in TCRdb, only in-frame clones are kept and a portion is missing. Found here are roughly 53,000 clones, around 90% of them singletons; the top ten hold roughly 6%. Losses at the gene ends were 0 bases for V and 4 bases for J; bases not matched to a gene: 3. The CDR3 consists of 16 residues. Germline CDR1 reads SGDLS; CDR2 reads YYNGEE. The source material was PBMCs, sampled more than 650 days after intestinal transplant. This receptor was identified in a human patient who received an intestinal transplant, so some T cells may come from the graft donor. J is TRBJ2-1 and V is TRBV9; 11 bases line up with TRBD2. In DNA form, the CDR3 reads TGTGCCAGCAGCGTAGGGGGGACTAGCGGATACAATGAGCAGTTCTTC. Translated, it gives CASSVGGTSGYNEQFF.